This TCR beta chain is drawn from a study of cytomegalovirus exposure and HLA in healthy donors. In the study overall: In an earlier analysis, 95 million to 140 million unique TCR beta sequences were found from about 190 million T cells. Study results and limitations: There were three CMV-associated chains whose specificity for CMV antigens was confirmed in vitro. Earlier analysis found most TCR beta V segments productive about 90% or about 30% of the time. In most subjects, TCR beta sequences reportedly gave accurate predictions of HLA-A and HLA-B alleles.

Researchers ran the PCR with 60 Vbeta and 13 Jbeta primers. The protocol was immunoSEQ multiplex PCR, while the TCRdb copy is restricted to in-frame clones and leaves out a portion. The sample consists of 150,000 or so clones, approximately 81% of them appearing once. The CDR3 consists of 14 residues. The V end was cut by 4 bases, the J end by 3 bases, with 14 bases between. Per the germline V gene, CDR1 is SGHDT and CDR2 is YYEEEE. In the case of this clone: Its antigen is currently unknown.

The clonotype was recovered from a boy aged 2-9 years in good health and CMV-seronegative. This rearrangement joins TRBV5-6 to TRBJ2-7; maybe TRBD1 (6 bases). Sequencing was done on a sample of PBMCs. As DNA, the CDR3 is TGTGCCAGCAGCACCCCAGGACAGAACTACGAGCAGTACTTC. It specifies CASSTPGQNYEQYF.